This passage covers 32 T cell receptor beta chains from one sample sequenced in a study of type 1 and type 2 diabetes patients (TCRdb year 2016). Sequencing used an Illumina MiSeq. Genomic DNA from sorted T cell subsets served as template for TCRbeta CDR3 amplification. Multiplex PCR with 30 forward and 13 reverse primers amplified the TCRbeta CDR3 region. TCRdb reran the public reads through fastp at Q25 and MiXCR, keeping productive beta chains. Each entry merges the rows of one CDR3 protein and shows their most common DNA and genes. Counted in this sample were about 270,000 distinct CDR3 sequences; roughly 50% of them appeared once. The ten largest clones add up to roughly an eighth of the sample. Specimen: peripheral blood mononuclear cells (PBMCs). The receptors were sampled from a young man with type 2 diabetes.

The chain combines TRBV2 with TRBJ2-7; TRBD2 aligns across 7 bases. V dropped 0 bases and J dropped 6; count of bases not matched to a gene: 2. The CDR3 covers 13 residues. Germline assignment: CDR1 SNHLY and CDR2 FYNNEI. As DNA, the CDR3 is TGTGCCAGCAGTGAAGCGCCGGGGGGCGAGCAGTACTTC. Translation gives CASSEAPGGEQYF.

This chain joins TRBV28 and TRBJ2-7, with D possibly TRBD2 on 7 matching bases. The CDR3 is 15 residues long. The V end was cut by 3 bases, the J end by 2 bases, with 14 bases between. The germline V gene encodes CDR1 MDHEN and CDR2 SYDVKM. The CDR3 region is CASSLGGGPAYEQYF. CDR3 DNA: TGTGCCAGCAGTTTGGGGGGGGGCCCTGCCTACGAGCAGTACTTC.

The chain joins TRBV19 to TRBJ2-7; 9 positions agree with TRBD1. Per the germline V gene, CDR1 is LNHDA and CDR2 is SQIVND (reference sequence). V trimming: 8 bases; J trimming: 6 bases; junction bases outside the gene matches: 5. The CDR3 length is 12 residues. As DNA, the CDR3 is TGTGCCAGTGATCCGGGACAGGGCGAGCAGTACTTC. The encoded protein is CASDPGQGEQYF. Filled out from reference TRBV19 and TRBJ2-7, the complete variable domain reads DGGITQSPKYLFRKEGQNVTLSCEQNLNHDAMYWYRQDPGQGLRLIYYSQIVNDFQKGDIAEGYSVSREKKESFPLTVTSAQKNPTAFYLCASDPGQGEQYFGPGTRLTVT.

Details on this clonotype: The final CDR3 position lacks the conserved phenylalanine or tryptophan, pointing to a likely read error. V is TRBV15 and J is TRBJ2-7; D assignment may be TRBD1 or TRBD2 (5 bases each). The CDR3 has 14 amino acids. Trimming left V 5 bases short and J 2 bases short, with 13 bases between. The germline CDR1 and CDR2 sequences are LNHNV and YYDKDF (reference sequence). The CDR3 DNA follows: TGTGCCACCAGCCCGAAGAGGGGAGCCTACGAGCAGTACCTC. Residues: CATSPKRGAYEQYL.

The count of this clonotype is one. The DNA for the CDR3 is TGTGCCAGCAGCGCTGATGGGGACAGGGACTCACCCCTCCACTTT. Its translation is CASSADGDRDSPLHF. The V gene is TRBV7-3, the J gene TRBJ1-6; 9 nucleotides align to TRBD1. The length of the CDR3 is 15 residues. Trimming at V came to 5 bases and at J to 10 bases, leaving 9 bases not matched to a gene. Germline V lookup: CDR1 SGHTA, CDR2 FQGTGA.

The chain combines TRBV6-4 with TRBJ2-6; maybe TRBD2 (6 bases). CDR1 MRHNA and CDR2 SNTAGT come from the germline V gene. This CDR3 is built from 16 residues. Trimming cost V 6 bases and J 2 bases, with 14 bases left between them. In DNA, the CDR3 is TGTGCCAGCAGCCTTGACGGAGGGACTGGGGCCAACGTCCTGACTTTC. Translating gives CASSLDGGTGANVLTF.

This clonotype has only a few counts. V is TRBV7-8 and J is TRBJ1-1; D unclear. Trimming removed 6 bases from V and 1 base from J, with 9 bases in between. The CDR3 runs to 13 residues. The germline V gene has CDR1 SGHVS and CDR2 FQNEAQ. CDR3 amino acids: CASRSKKNTEAFF. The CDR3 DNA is TGTGCCAGCAGATCCAAGAAGAACACTGAAGCTTTCTTT. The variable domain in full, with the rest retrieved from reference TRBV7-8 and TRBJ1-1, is GAGVSQSPRYKVAKRGQDVALRCDPISGHVSLFWYQQALGQGPEFLTYFQNEAQLDKSGLPSDRFFAERPEGSVSTLKIQRTQQEDSAVYLCASRSKKNTEAFFGQGTRLTVV.

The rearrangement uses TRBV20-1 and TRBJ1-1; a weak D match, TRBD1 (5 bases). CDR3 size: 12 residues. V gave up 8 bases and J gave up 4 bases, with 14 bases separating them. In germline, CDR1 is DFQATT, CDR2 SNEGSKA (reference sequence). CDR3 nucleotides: TGCAGTCCCGGGGCCCCGGGCACTGAAGCTTTCTTT. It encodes CSPGAPGTEAFF.

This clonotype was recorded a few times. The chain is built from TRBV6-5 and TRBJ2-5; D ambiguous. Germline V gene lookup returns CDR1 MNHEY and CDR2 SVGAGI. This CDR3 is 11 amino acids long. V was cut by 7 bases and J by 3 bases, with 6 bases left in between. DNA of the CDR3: TGTGCCAGCACCTTCAAAGAGACCCAGTACTTC. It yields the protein CASTFKETQYF.

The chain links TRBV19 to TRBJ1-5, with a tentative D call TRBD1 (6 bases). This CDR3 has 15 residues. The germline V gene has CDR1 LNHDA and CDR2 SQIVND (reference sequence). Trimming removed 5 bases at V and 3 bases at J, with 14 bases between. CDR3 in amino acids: CASSLTRDTNQPQHF. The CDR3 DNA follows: TGTGCCAGTAGTTTAACTCGGGACACCAATCAGCCCCAGCATTTT.

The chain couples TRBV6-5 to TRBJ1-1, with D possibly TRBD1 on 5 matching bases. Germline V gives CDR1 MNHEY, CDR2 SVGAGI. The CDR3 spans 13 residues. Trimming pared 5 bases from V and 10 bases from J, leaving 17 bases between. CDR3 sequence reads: CASSDQRGTGAFF. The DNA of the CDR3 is TGTGCCAGCAGTGATCAGCGGGGGACGGGAGCTTTCTTT.

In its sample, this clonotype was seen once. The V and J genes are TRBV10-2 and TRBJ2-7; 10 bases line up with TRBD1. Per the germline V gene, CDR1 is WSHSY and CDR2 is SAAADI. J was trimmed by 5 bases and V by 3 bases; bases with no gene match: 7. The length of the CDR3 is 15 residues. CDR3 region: CASSDPGTGAHEQYF. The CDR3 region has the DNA TGCGCCAGCAGTGATCCCGGGACAGGGGCCCACGAGCAGTACTTC.

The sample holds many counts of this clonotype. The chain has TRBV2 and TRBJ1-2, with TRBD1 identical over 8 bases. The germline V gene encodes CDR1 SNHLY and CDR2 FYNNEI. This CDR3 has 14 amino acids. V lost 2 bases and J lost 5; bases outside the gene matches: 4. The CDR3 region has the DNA TGTGCCAGCAGTGAAACGGACAGGGCGTATGGCTACACCTTC. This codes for CASSETDRAYGYTF.

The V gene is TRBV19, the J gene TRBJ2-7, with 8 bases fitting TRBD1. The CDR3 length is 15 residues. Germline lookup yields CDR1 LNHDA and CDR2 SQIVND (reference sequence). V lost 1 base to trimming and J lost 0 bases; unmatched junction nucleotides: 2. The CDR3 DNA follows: TGTGCCAGTAGTATAGGGACAGGGATCTCCTACGAGCAGTACTTC. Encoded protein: CASSIGTGISYEQYF.

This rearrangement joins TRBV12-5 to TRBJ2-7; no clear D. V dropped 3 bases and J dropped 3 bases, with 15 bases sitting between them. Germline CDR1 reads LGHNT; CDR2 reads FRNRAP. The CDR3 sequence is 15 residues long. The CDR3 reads CASGFAVGSLYEQYF. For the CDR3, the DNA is TGTGCTAGTGGTTTTGCGGTGGGGTCTCTCTACGAGCAGTACTTC. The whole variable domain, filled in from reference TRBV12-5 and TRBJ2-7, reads DARVTQTPRHKVTEMGQEVTMRCQPILGHNTVFWYRQTMMQGLELLAYFRNRAPLDDSGMPKDRFSAEMPDATLATLKIQPSEPRDSAVYFCASGFAVGSLYEQYFGPGTRLTVT.

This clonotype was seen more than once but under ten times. Written as DNA, the CDR3 is TGTGCCAGCAGCTCCCTTGGGGGTAACGAGCAGTACTTC. This encodes CASSSLGGNEQYF. The chain uses TRBV28 and TRBJ2-7; possibly TRBD1 or TRBD2 for D (5 bases each). Germline lookup yields CDR1 MDHEN and CDR2 SYDVKM. There are 13 residues in the CDR3. V was pared by 6 bases and J by 5 bases, with 14 bases between.

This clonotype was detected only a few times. CDR3 region: CAISEPRRPGGYTF. In nucleotides, the CDR3 is TGTGCCATCAGTGAGCCTCGACGCCCCGGGGGCTACACCTTC. The rearrangement joins TRBV10-3 to TRBJ1-2; no firm D call. Germline CDR1 is ENHRY and CDR2 is SYGVKD. V was shortened by 2 bases and J by 8 bases, with 15 bases between the two germline ends. The CDR3 is 14 residues long.

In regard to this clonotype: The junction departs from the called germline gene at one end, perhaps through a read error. The CDR3 DNA sequence: TGTGCCTGCAGCTTGGGGGGTAGGGGAAGAGGGGAAAAACTGTTTTTT. Translating it yields CACSLGGRGRGEKLFF. This chain uses TRBV7-8 with TRBJ1-4, with D possibly TRBD1 on 5 matching bases. The V gene's germline CDR1 is SGHVS and CDR2 FQNEAQ. This CDR3 spans 16 amino acids.

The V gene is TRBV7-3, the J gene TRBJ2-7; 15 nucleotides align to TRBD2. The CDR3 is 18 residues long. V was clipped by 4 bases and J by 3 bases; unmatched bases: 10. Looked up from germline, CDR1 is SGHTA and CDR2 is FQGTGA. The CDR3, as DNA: TGTGCCAGCAGCTCAACCCGGGGACTAGCGGGAGGACACTACGAGCAGTACTTC. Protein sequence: CASSSTRGLAGGHYEQYF.

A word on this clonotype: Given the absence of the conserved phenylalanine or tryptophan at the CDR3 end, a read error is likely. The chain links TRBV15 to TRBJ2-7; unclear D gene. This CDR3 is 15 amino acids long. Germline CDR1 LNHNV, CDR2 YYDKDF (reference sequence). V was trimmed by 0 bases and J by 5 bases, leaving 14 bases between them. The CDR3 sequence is CATSREIGGSNEQYS. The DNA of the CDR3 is TGTGCCACCAGCAGAGAGATAGGTGGAAGTAACGAGCAGTACTCC.

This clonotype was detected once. This chain's CDR3 is CASSIVPDSPLHF. The CDR3 bases are TGTGCCAGTAGTATAGTTCCTGATTCACCCCTCCACTTT. The chain carries TRBV19 and TRBJ1-6; D remains unclear. Trimming removed 1 base from V and 8 bases from J, with 6 bases in between. The CDR3 is 13 amino acids. Per germline, CDR1 LNHDA and CDR2 SQIVND (reference sequence).

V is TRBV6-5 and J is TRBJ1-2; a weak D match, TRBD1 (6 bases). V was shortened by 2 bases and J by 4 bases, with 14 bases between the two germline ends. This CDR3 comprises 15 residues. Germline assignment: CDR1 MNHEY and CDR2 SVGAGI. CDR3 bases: TGTGCCAGCAGTTACCAGGGGAATGGGGTCTATGGCTACACCTTC. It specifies CASSYQGNGVYGYTF.

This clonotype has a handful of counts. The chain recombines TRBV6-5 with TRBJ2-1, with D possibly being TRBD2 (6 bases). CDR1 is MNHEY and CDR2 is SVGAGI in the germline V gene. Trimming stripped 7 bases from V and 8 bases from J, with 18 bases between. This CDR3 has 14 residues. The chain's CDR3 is CASKNWGGADEQFF. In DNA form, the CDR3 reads TGTGCCAGCAAGAATTGGGGCGGGGCCGATGAGCAGTTCTTC.

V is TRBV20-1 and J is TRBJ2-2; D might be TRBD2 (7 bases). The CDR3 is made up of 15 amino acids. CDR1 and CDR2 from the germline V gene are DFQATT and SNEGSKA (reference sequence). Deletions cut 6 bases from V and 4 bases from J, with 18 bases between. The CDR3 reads CSAPPEGGVTGELFF. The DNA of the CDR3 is TGCAGTGCCCCCCCCGAGGGGGGGGTCACCGGGGAGCTGTTTTTT.

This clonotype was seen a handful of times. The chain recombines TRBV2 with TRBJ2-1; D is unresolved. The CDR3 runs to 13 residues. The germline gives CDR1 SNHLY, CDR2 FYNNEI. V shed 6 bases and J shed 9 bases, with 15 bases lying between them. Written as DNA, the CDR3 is TGTGCCAGCAGGAACACTGGTAGGCTTGAGCAGTTCTTC. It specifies CASRNTGRLEQFF.

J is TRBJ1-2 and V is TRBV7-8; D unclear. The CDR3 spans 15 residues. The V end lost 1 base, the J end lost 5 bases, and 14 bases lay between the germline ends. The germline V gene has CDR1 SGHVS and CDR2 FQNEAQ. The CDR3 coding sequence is TGTGCCAGCAGCTTAGAATGGATGGAGGGTTATGGCTACACCTTC. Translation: CASSLEWMEGYGYTF.

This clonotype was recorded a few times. CDR3 sequence reads: CSATPGTSLDEQYF. The CDR3 DNA sequence: TGCAGTGCTACGCCCGGGACTAGCCTCGACGAGCAGTACTTC. The chain carries TRBV20-1 and TRBJ2-7, with 9 bases lining up with TRBD2. Trimming removed 4 bases from V and 5 bases from J; junction bases left unmatched: 9. The CDR3 is made up of 14 amino acids. Per the germline V gene, CDR1 is DFQATT and CDR2 is SNEGSKA (reference sequence).

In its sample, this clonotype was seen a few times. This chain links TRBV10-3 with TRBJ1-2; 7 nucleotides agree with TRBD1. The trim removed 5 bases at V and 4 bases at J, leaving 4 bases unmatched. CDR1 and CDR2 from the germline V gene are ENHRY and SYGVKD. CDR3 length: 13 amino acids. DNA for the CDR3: TGTGCCATCAGTACACAGGGGCCCTATGGCTACACCTTC. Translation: CAISTQGPYGYTF.

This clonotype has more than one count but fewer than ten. The CDR3 DNA reads TGTGCCAGCAGTTTGACAGGGATCAGTGGCTACACCTTC. Protein sequence: CASSLTGISGYTF. The chain links TRBV28 to TRBJ1-2; the match to TRBD1 covers 7 bases. Germline CDR1 reads MDHEN; CDR2 reads SYDVKM. The CDR3 loop spans 13 amino acids. V shed 3 bases, J shed 7 bases, and the junction held 5 bases outside the gene matches.

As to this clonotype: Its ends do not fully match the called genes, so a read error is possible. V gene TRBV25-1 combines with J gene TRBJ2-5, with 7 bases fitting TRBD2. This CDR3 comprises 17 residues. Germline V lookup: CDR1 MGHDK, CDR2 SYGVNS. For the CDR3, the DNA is TGTGCCAGCAGCGAATCGGGCGGGAGAAGGTTAGGAGAGACCCAGTACTTC. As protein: CASSESGGRRLGETQYF.

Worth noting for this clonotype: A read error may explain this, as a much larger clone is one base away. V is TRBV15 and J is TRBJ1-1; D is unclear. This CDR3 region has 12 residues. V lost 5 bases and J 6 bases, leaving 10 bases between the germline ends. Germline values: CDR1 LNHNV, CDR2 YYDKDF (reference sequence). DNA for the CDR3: TGTGCCACCAGCCCCGGGTACGCTGAAGCTTTCTTT. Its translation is CATSPGYAEAFF. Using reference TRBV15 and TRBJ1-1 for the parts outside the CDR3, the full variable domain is DAMVIQNPRYQVTQFGKPVTLSCSQTLNHNVMYWYQQKSSQAPKLLFHYYDKDFNNEADTPDNFQSRRPNTSFCFLDIRSPGLGDTAMYLCATSPGYAEAFFGQGTRLTVV.

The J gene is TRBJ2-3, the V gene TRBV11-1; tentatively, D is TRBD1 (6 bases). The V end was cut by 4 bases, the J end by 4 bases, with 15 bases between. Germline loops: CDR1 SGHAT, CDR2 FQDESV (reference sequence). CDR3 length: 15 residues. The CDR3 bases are TGTGCCAGCAGCTCCCGACAGGAGGACGCAGATACGCAGTATTTT. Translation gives CASSSRQEDADTQYF.